A single sample gave rise to the 18 T cell receptor beta chains below, sequenced in a study of T cell repertoires in cytomegalovirus infection. TCRdb processed the reads anew with MiXCR; each CDR3 protein has one entry. Among about 310,000 distinct CDR3 sequences listed, approximately 25% were seen once. These receptors are not linked to any known antigen. The specimen comprised cultured PBMCs, sampled from culture after CMV antigen stimulation. The receptors come from a human donor in good health (CMV status not recorded). Some clones in this sample may be carry-over from other donors' samples.

This clonotype was counted a few times. The rearrangement joins TRBV6-1 to TRBJ2-1, with 8 bases fitting TRBD2. Losses at the gene ends were 6 bases for V and 7 bases for J; bases not matched to a gene: 14. The germline gives CDR1 MNHNS, CDR2 SASEGT. The CDR3 consists of 16 residues. The CDR3, as DNA: TGTGCCAGCAGGGCCCCAGGGGCGGGAGGCGGGAATGAGCAGTTCTTC. It codes for CASRAPGAGGGNEQFF.

The CDR3 sequence is CASSESGAMQAFF. The CDR3 DNA reads TGCGCCAGCAGTGAGTCGGGGGCGATGCAAGCTTTCTTT. The chain joins TRBV10-1 to TRBJ1-1; D might be TRBD1 (6 bases). Trimming shortened V by 0 bases and J by 9 bases, and 11 bases separated the two germline ends. The length of the CDR3 is 13 residues. In germline, CDR1 is WNHNN, CDR2 SYGVQD (reference sequence).

This clonotype showed up just a few times. The rearrangement uses TRBV20-1 and TRBJ2-1; 11 bases match TRBD2. From germline, CDR1 is DFQATT and CDR2 SNEGSKA (reference sequence). The CDR3 covers 13 residues. Losses at the gene ends were 2 bases for V and 13 bases for J; bases not matched to a gene: 7. The CDR3 protein is CSARLPSGRPQFF. The CDR3 DNA is TGCAGTGCTAGACTTCCTAGCGGGAGGCCCCAGTTCTTC.

The sample holds a few counts of this clonotype. This rearrangement joins TRBV7-9 to TRBJ1-6; 9 bases align to TRBD1. The V gene end was trimmed by 5 bases and the J gene end by 15 bases; junction bases not matched to a gene: 14. The germline V gene has CDR1 SEHNR and CDR2 FQNEAQ (reference sequence). This CDR3 region has 15 residues. The CDR3 spells CASSLDGTGLFFLHF. The CDR3 nucleotides are TGTGCCAGCAGCCTCGACGGGACAGGGCTATTTTTCCTCCACTTT.

At least ten counts were recorded for this clonotype. The chain uses TRBV19 and TRBJ2-3; D is possibly TRBD2 (5 bases). The V end lost 6 bases, the J end lost 0 bases, and 13 bases lay between the germline ends. This CDR3 comprises 15 residues. Germline values: CDR1 LNHDA, CDR2 SQIVND (reference sequence). In DNA form, the CDR3 reads TGTGCCAGTAGAGGGAGTACGGCTAGCACAGATACGCAGTATTTT. This gives the protein CASRGSTASTDTQYF.

The rearrangement joins TRBV10-3 to TRBJ2-3; TRBD2 is a possible D gene (6 bases). The length of the CDR3 is 14 residues. Germline CDR1 ENHRY, CDR2 SYGVKD. V shed 11 bases and J shed 2 bases, with 17 bases lying between them. CDR3 residues: CAVLDYPHTDTQYF. In nucleotides, the CDR3 is TGTGCCGTGCTGGACTATCCTCACACAGATACGCAGTATTTT.

This clonotype came up many times. The chain has TRBV6-5 and TRBJ2-7; no reliable D call. The CDR3 sequence is 13 residues long. Trimming removed 2 bases at V and 1 base at J, with 6 bases between. Germline V gene lookup returns CDR1 MNHEY and CDR2 SVGAGI. Here the CDR3 DNA reads TGTGCCAGCAGTTACCACCAGTCCTACGAGCAGTACTTC. It encodes CASSYHQSYEQYF.

This clonotype came up a few times. This chain links TRBV2 with TRBJ2-7, with TRBD1 matching over 8 bases. The CDR3 contains 12 residues. The ends lost 4 bases at V and 6 bases at J; junction bases unmatched: 2. Per the germline V gene, CDR1 is SNHLY and CDR2 is FYNNEI. The CDR3 sequence: CASSVDRGEQYV. The CDR3 DNA is TGTGCCAGCAGTGTCGACAGGGGCGAGCAGTACGTC.

The chain has TRBV28 and TRBJ1-4; D gene ambiguous. V shed 7 bases and J shed 5 bases, with 8 bases lying between them. The germline CDR1 and CDR2 sequences are MDHEN and SYDVKM. The CDR3 has 12 amino acids. CDR3 amino acids: CASNLRNEKLFF. For the CDR3, the DNA is TGTGCCAGCAACCTGCGGAATGAAAAACTGTTTTTT.

The chain uses TRBV10-3 and TRBJ2-1; the D is unclear. Germline assignment: CDR1 ENHRY and CDR2 SYGVKD. V was trimmed by 4 bases and J by 5 bases, leaving 6 bases between them. CDR3 length: 12 residues. In nucleotides, the CDR3 is TGTGCCATCAGTGGAACAAACAATGAGCAGTTCTTC. This gives the protein CAISGTNNEQFF.

This rearrangement joins TRBV6-2 or TRBV6-3 to TRBJ2-1; TRBD2 agrees at 11 bases. CDR1 and CDR2 from the germline V gene are MNHEY and SVGEGT. V dropped 10 bases and J dropped 7; count of bases not matched to a gene: 9. The CDR3 runs to 14 residues. DNA for the CDR3: TGTGCCATCAAACTAGCGGGAGCTAGGAATGAGCAGTTCTTC. Translated, it gives CAIKLAGARNEQFF.

The CDR3 DNA follows: TGTGCCAGTAGTATCCCCCCATACAATGAGCAGTTCTTC. As protein: CASSIPPYNEQFF. The J gene is TRBJ2-1, the V gene TRBV19; D is unresolved. CDR1 LNHDA and CDR2 SQIVND come from the germline V gene (reference sequence). The ends were cut back, 3 bases at V and 4 bases at J, with 7 bases in the middle. There are 13 residues in the CDR3.

This chain uses TRBV12-3 or TRBV12-4 with TRBJ2-5; D ambiguous. The CDR3 covers 14 residues. Trimming left V 7 bases short and J 1 base short, with 13 bases between. The CDR3 DNA reads as TGTGCCAGCACCACCCGCTGGCTCCAAGAGACCCAGTACTTC. Amino acids: CASTTRWLQETQYF.

The chain joins TRBV9 to TRBJ2-1, with 11 bases that match TRBD2. The CDR3 runs 15 residues. Looked up from germline, CDR1 is SGDLS and CDR2 is YYNGEE. Trimming at V came to 3 bases and at J to 7 bases, leaving 6 bases not matched to a gene. CDR3 sequence: CASSERLAGRNEQFF. In DNA form, the CDR3 reads TGTGCCAGCAGCGAACGACTAGCGGGAAGGAATGAGCAGTTCTTC.

V and J are TRBV4-1 and TRBJ2-7; the D gene is possibly TRBD1 (5 bases). Germline assignment: CDR1 MGHRA and CDR2 YSYEKL. This CDR3 region has 15 residues. V shed 4 bases and J shed 1 base, with 14 bases lying between them. DNA for the CDR3: TGCGCCAGCAGCCCTACTTCGACAGAATCCTACGAGCAGTACGTC. This sequence encodes CASSPTSTESYEQYV.

The chain links TRBV7-9 to TRBJ2-2; 8 bases map to TRBD1. V was clipped by 3 bases and J by 6 bases; unmatched bases: 3. CDR1 is SEHNR and CDR2 is FQNEAQ in the germline V gene (reference sequence). The CDR3 runs to 14 residues. The CDR3 reads CASSLTGVSGELFF. The CDR3 nucleotides read TGTGCCAGCAGCTTGACAGGGGTGTCCGGGGAGCTGTTTTTT.

This clonotype was counted only a few times. The V and J genes are TRBV24-1 and TRBJ2-3, with D unresolved. V was pared by 8 bases and J by 4 bases, with 12 bases between. Per the germline V gene, CDR1 is KGHDR and CDR2 is SFDVKD. The CDR3 length is 13 residues. CDR3 sequence reads: CATTPSGSDTQYF. CDR3 nucleotides: TGTGCCACCACCCCGTCAGGTTCAGATACGCAGTATTTT.

The V and J genes are TRBV12-3 or TRBV12-4 and TRBJ1-5, with D maybe TRBD1 (5 bases). Between the trimmed V and J ends, which lost 3 bases and 6 bases, there was a span of 12 bases. This CDR3 spans 14 amino acids. CDR3: CASSFTGESQPQHF. The CDR3 coding sequence is TGTGCCAGCAGTTTCACGGGGGAGAGTCAGCCCCAGCATTTT.